Each of the 2 T cell receptor beta chains below was sequenced from the same sample in a study of circulating CD8 cells and anti-PD-1 response in melanoma. Live CD3+CD8+TCRalphabeta+ cells were sorted into four subsets by PD-1 and/or TIGIT. Using 15 ng of total RNA, TCR libraries were made with the QIAseq Immune Repertoire TCR panel. TCRdb reprocessed the reads with MiXCR, giving one entry per CDR3 protein. In the table there are around 300 distinct CDR3 sequences, about 10% of which are singletons. The material sequenced was CD8+ T cells from PBMCs, taken at baseline or after one month of anti-PD-1 therapy (not recorded which). All receptors come from a human donor with melanoma. The donor label of this sample is uncertain. Some clones in this sample may be carry-over from other donors' samples.

The rearrangement uses TRBV6-2 or TRBV6-3 and TRBJ2-7, with no clear D. V gave up 0 bases and J gave up 3 bases, with 9 bases separating them. The CDR3 has 14 residues. In germline, CDR1 is MNHEY, CDR2 SVGEGT. The CDR3 DNA follows: TGTGCCAGCAGTTACTCGGGTTCGAGCTACGAGCAGTACTTC. This translates into CASSYSGSSYEQYF.

The rearrangement uses TRBV12-3 or TRBV12-4 and TRBJ2-7; D might be TRBD2 (6 bases). The V end was cut by 5 bases, the J end by 5 bases, with 19 bases between. The CDR3 runs to 15 residues. The CDR3 protein is CASSTLDLASHEQYF. In DNA, the CDR3 is TGTGCCAGCAGTACCCTAGACCTAGCGTCCCACGAGCAGTACTTC.